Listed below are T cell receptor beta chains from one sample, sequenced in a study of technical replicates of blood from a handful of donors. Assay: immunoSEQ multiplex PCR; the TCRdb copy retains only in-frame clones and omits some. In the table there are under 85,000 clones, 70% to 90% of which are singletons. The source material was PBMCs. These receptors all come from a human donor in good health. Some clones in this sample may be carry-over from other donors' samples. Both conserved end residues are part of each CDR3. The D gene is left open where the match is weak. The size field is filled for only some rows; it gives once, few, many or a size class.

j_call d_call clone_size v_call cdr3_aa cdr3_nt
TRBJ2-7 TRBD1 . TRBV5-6 CASSGTGIFYEQYF TGTGCCAGCAGTGGGACAGGGATATTCTACGAGCAGTACTTC
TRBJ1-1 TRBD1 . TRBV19 CASSRLGDRRTEAFF TGTGCCAGTAGCCGGCTGGGGGACAGGCGGACTGAAGCTTTCTTT
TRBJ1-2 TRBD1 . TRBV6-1 CASSGKGGHYGYTF TGTGCCAGCAGTGGGAAAGGGGGCCACTATGGCTACACCTTC
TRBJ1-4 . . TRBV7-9 CASSKIISRGVNEKLFF TGTGCCAGCAGCAAAATTATTTCCCGGGGGGTTAATGAAAAACTGTTTTTT
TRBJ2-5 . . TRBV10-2 CASRNNREGETQYF TGCGCCAGCAGAAATAACCGTGAGGGAGAGACCCAGTACTTC
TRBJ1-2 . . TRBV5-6 CASSWEWTPEGGYTF TGTGCCAGCAGCTGGGAGTGGACTCCGGAGGGGGGCTACACCTTC
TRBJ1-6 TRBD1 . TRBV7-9 CASSWTGTGVNSPLHF TGTGCCAGCAGCTGGACCGGGACAGGGGTCAATTCACCCCTCCACTTT
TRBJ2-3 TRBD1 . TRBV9 CASSPAGQGGTDTQYF TGTGCCAGCAGCCCGGCGGGACAGGGAGGAACAGATACGCAGTATTTT
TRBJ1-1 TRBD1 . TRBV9 CASSSRTGMNTEAFF TGTGCCAGCAGCTCACGGACAGGGATGAACACTGAAGCTTTCTTT
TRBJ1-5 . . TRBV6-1 CASRPTGFGNQPQHF TGTGCCAGCAGACCCACAGGGTTCGGCAATCAGCCCCAGCATTTT
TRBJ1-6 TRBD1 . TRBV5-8 CASSLRTGFSPLHF TGTGCCAGCAGCTTGAGGACAGGATTCTCACCCCTCCACTTT
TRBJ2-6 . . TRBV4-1 CASSQFVIAGPSSGANVLTF TGCGCCAGCAGCCAATTTGTAATTGCGGGGCCAAGCTCTGGGGCCAACGTCCTGACTTTC
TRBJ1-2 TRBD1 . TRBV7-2 CASSPRTGYYGYTF TGTGCCAGCAGCCCCCGGACAGGGTACTATGGCTACACCTTC
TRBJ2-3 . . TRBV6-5 CASSYRQGATDTQYF TGTGCCAGCAGTTACCGGCAAGGGGCCACAGATACGCAGTATTTT
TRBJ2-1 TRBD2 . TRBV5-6 CASSSLTSGYNEQFF TGTGCCAGCAGTTCCCTGACTAGCGGTTACAATGAGCAGTTCTTC
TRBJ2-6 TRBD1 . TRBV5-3 CARSFKQGALSGANVLTF TGTGCCAGAAGCTTTAAGCAGGGGGCGCTTTCTGGGGCCAACGTCCTGACTTTC
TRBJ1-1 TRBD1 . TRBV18 CASSPGQANTEAFF TGTGCCAGCTCCCCGGGACAGGCGAACACTGAAGCTTTCTTT
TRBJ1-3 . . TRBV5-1 CASSPAQPGASGNTIYF TGCGCCAGCAGCCCCGCGCAGCCGGGAGCTTCGGGAAACACCATATATTTT
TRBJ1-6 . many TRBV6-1 CASSEPYSPLHF TGTGCCAGCAGTGAACCGTATTCACCCCTCCACTTT
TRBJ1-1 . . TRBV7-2 CASSLRVGTEAFF TGTGCCAGCAGCTTACGGGTGGGCACTGAAGCTTTCTTT
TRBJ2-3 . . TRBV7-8 CASSSTRDPHTQYF TGTGCCAGCAGCTCGACGCGGGACCCCCATACGCAGTATTTT
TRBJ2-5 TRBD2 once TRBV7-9 CASSLGLAAETQYF TGTGCCAGCAGCTTGGGACTAGCGGCGGAGACCCAGTACTTC
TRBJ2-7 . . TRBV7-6 CASSSLTSSYEQYF TGTGCCAGCAGCTCCCTGACTAGCTCCTACGAGCAGTACTTC
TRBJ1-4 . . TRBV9 CASSVSGGEKLFF TGTGCCAGCAGCGTATCGGGAGGCGAAAAACTGTTTTTT
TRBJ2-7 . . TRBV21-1 CGLREAYEQYF TGTGGGCTAAGGGAGGCCTACGAGCAGTACTTC
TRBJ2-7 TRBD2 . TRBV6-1 CASREAGGEQYF TGTGCCAGCCGGGAGGCGGGAGGCGAGCAGTACTTC
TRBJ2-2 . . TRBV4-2 CASSQASANTGELFF TGTGCCAGCAGCCAAGCATCAGCGAACACCGGGGAGCTGTTTTTT
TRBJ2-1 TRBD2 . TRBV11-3 CASSLGGLAGIYNEQFF TGTGCCAGCAGCCTAGGGGGACTAGCGGGGATTTACAATGAGCAGTTCTTC
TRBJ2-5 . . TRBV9 CASSPQRQETQYF TGTGCCAGCAGCCCACAGAGACAAGAGACCCAGTACTTC
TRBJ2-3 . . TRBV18 CASSKQGQTDTQYF TGTGCCAGCTCCAAGCAGGGGCAAACAGATACGCAGTATTTT
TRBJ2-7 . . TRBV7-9 CASSPERVAYEQYF TGTGCCAGCAGCCCGGAGAGGGTCGCCTACGAGCAGTACTTC
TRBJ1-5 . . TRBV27 CASSFQGRDDQPQHF TGTGCCAGCAGTTTTCAGGGCAGGGATGATCAGCCCCAGCATTTT
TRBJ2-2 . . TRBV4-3 CASSHTALNTGELFF TGCGCCAGCAGTCATACTGCCCTTAACACCGGGGAGCTGTTTTTT
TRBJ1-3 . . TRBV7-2 CASSLRVPSSGNTIYF TGTGCCAGCAGCTTAAGAGTGCCTAGCTCTGGAAACACCATATATTTT
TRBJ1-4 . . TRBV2 CASSGGGREKLFF TGTGCCAGCAGTGGAGGGGGACGTGAAAAACTGTTTTTT
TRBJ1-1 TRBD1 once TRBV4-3 CASSTGTGGLNTEAFF TGCGCCAGCAGCACCGGGACAGGGGGGTTAAACACTGAAGCTTTCTTT
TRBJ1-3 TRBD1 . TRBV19 CASSRDRNSGNTIYF TGTGCCAGTAGTCGGGACAGGAACTCTGGAAACACCATATATTTT
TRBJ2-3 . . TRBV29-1 CSAHLRQSTDTQYF TGCAGCGCACACCTCCGACAGAGCACAGATACGCAGTATTTT
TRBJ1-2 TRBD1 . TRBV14 CASSPGQGFGYTF TGTGCCAGCAGCCCGGGACAGGGATTTGGCTACACCTTC
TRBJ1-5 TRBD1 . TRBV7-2 CASSTRTGGNQPQHF TGTGCCAGCAGCACTCGGACAGGGGGCAATCAGCCCCAGCATTTT
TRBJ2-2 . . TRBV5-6 CASSLGGGVGTGELFF TGTGCCAGCAGCTTGGGCGGGGGCGTAGGCACCGGGGAGCTGTTTTTT
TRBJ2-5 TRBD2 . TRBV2 CASSESSGHQETQYF TGTGCCAGCAGTGAATCTAGCGGGCATCAAGAGACCCAGTACTTC
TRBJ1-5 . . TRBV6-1 CASSEARGARVRPNQPQHF TGTGCCAGCAGTGAAGCACGGGGGGCGAGAGTCAGGCCCAATCAGCCCCAGCATTTT
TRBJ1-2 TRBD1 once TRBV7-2 CASSLVEGGAYGYTF TGTGCCAGCAGCTTAGTCGAAGGGGGCGCCTATGGCTACACCTTC
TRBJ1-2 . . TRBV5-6 CASSRQRGYTF TGTGCCAGCAGCCGACAGCGTGGCTACACCTTC
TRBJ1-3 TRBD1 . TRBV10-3 CAINTGGLKRTIYF TGTGCCATCAATACAGGGGGCCTAAAAAGGACCATATATTTT
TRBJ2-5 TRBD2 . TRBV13 CASSLGVLAGKETQYF TGTGCCAGCAGCTTAGGCGTACTAGCGGGAAAAGAGACCCAGTACTTC
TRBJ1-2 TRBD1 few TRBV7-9 CASSSGQGPYGYTF TGTGCCAGCAGCTCAGGACAGGGGCCCTATGGCTACACCTTC
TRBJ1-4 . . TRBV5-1 CASTRNGDNEKLFF TGCGCCAGCACCCGTAACGGGGATAATGAAAAACTGTTTTTT
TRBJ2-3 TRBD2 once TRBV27 CASHPWVAGGADTQYF TGTGCCAGTCACCCATGGGTAGCGGGGGGAGCAGATACGCAGTATTTT